This entry lists 5 T cell receptor beta chains sequenced from one sample in a study of CD8 T cells in ankylosing spondylitis. TCRdb re-called the 5' RACE reads through MiXCR, storing one row per CDR3 protein. The sample includes about 130,000 distinct CDR3 sequences, about an eighth of them seen just once. The specimen sequenced was blood, either unsorted or a sorted T cell fraction (not recorded which). The receptors come from a female donor with ankylosing spondylitis or in good health (not recorded which).

There are many counts of this clonotype. The chain combines TRBV29-1 with TRBJ2-5, with D hard to call. CDR3 length: 13 residues. Germline-derived CDR1 and CDR2 are SQVTM and ANQGSEA. Trimming took 4 bases from V and 0 from J, leaving 9 bases between them. The CDR3 spells CSVVSQYQETQYF. CDR3 bases: TGCAGCGTTGTCTCTCAGTACCAAGAGACCCAGTACTTC. Full variable domain (remainder filled in from reference TRBV29-1 and TRBJ2-5): SAVISQKPSRDICQRGTSLTIQCQVDSQVTMMFWYRQQPGQSLTLIATANQGSEATYESGFVIDKFPISRPNLTFSTLTVSNMSPEDSSIYLCSVVSQYQETQYFGPGTRLLVL.

There are many counts of this clonotype. This chain connects TRBV7-2 to TRBJ2-1; no definite D call. With 5 bases removed from V and 8 bases from J, the gap between germline ends came to 10 bases. The length of the CDR3 is 12 residues. Germline CDR1 is SGHTA and CDR2 is FQGNSA. The CDR3 is CASSERRHEQFF. CDR3 nucleotide sequence: TGTGCCAGCAGCGAGAGACGGCATGAGCAGTTCTTC.

As regards this clonotype: This may be a read error, as it is one base from a much larger clone. The chain links TRBV5-1 to TRBJ2-2; the D gene is possibly TRBD2 (7 bases). The length of the CDR3 is 14 residues. CDR1 is SGHRS, CDR2 YFSETQ, per germline. This CDR3 reads CASRLAGDTGELYF. In DNA, the CDR3 is TGCGCCAGCCGCCTTGCGGGGGACACCGGGGAGCTGTATTTT.

This clonotype was picked up many times. The chain's CDR3 is CASSTTSGALYEQYF. CDR3 DNA sequence: TGCGCCAGCAGCACGACTAGCGGGGCCCTCTACGAGCAGTACTTC. The rearrangement joins TRBV5-1 to TRBJ2-7, with 11 positions matching TRBD2. CDR3 length: 15 amino acids. V lost 4 bases to trimming and J lost 3 bases; unmatched junction nucleotides: 6. Per germline, CDR1 SGHRS and CDR2 YFSETQ. Filled out from reference TRBV5-1 and TRBJ2-7, the complete variable domain reads KAGVTQTPRYLIKTRGQQVTLSCSPISGHRSVSWYQQTPGQGLQFLFEYFSETQRNKGNFPGRFSGRQFSNSRSEMNVSTLELGDSALYLCASSTTSGALYEQYFGPGTRLTVT.

The sample holds a few counts of this clonotype. The chain recombines TRBV3-1 with TRBJ1-2; 8 bases align to TRBD1. Looked up from germline, CDR1 is LGHDT and CDR2 is YNNKEL (reference sequence). Germline trimming cut 2 bases from V and 2 bases from J; bases unmatched to any gene: 7. CDR3 size: 16 residues. This CDR3 is CASSQSITGGNYGYTF. CDR3 nucleotide sequence: TGTGCCAGCAGCCAATCAATTACAGGGGGGAACTATGGCTACACCTTC.